In this sample, the clone carrying this TCR beta chain turned up once. Its matching antigen is unknown. The source of the sample is a study of shared clonotypes between healthy human individuals. Study summary: Per donor, three plates held CD4 naive cells, three held CD4 memory, two held CD8 naive and one held CD8 memory.

Naive CD8 cells lacked CD45RO, underwent positive selection for CCR7 and left out terminally differentiated effector memory CD45RA+ cells. The study, taken as a whole, reports: With a few donors compared, 4% to 5% of naive CD4 clonotypes were shared.

Profiling relied on immunoSEQ multiplex PCR, and the TCRdb table lists in-frame clones only, not all of them. The sample includes about 2 million clones, about 94% seen only once; the top ten take approximately 1.2%. Between the trimmed V and J ends, which lost 1 base and 1 base, there was a span of 11 bases. The CDR3 has 15 amino acids. Germline V gene lookup returns CDR1 LGHNA and CDR2 YSLEER. This sequence joins TRBV4-3 and TRBJ2-7; weak D call: TRBD1 (7 bases). The sequenced material came from naive CD8+ T cells sorted from blood. This receptor was taken from a man aged 18-30 years in good health. In DNA, the CDR3 is TGCGCCAGCAGCCAAGGACCAGGGGGGTCCTACGAGCAGTACTTC. Translated: CASSQGPGGSYEQYF.